The clone carrying this TCR beta chain was recorded at least ten times. These data come from a study of tumor-infiltrating lymphocytes in primary liver carcinoma. For the study at large: Tumors were stage T1-T3 N0M0, roughly 4.2 to 11 cm across.

The length of the CDR3 is 15 residues. CDR1 and CDR2 from the germline V gene are SGHDT and YYEEEE. V lost 0 bases to trimming and J lost 3 bases, with 11 bases between them. For each extraction, RNA and DNA were obtained together from roughly 20-30 mg of unsorted bulk tissue. The researchers produced TCR beta cDNA from around 0.5 ug total RNA with a constant-region primer. Researchers made the TCR beta libraries by running three nested multiplex PCR rounds with slightly modified ARM-PCR. The first two PCR rounds used TRBV1-TRBV30 forward primers with a C-beta reverse primer, 10 to 11 cycles each. TCRdb recomputed calls from the multiplex PCR reads with MiXCR, one row per CDR3 protein. This table has approximately 88,000 distinct CDR3 sequences, around 70% appearing once.

The clonotype comes from a man in his forties or fifties with primary liver carcinoma and hepatitis B virus infection. Sequences were obtained from tumor-adjacent normal liver tissue. V and J are TRBV5-6 and TRBJ2-3, with D possibly being TRBD2 (5 bases). CDR3 protein: CASSLDPGNTDTQYF. The CDR3 bases are TGTGCCAGCAGCTTGGATCCCGGGAATACAGATACGCAGTATTTT.